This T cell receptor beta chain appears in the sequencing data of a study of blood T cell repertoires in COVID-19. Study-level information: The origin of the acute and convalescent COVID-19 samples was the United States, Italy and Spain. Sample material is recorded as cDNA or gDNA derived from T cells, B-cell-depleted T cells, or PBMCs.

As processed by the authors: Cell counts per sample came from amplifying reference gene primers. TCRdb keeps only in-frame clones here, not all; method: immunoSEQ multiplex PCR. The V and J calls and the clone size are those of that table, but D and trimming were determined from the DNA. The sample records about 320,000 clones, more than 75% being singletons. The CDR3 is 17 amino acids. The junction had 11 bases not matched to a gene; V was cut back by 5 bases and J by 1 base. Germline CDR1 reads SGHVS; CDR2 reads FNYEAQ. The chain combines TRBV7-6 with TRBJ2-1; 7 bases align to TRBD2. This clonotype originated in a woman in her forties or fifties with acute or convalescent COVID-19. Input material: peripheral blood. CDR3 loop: CASSPDGSGLSYNEQFF. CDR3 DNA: TGTGCCAGCAGCCCTGATGGTAGCGGGCTTTCCTACAATGAGCAGTTCTTC.